This T cell receptor beta chain is from a study of beta chain features in type 1 diabetes. Study-wide background: Patient and healthy donor groups were alike in age, gender and cell yields. Study observations and caveats: Significant though moderate, a shortening of TCRB CDR3s appeared in all four CD4+ subsets of Type 1 diabetes patients.

This clone was seen at least ten times. The antigen remains unidentified. Sequencing targeted expressed TCRB transcripts, as all isolated RNA had been reverse transcribed. Assay used: immunoSEQ multiplex PCR; TCRdb lists only in-frame clones, some missing. The profile covers about 240,000 clones, with around a quarter appearing a single time and under 4.5% taken by the ten largest. Germline CDR1 and CDR2: SNHLY and FYNNEI. This CDR3 has 14 amino acids. The V and J ends lost 10 bases and 5 bases, in that order; junction bases with no gene match: 13. This sequence originates from a young man in good health. Sequencing was carried out using central memory CD4+ T cells from blood. The V and J genes are TRBV2 and TRBJ2-7, with TRBD1 matching over 8 bases. CDR3 bases: TGTGCCACCCAGAGAGACAGGGGTCGAGACGAGCAGTACTTC. Its translation is CATQRDRGRDEQYF.